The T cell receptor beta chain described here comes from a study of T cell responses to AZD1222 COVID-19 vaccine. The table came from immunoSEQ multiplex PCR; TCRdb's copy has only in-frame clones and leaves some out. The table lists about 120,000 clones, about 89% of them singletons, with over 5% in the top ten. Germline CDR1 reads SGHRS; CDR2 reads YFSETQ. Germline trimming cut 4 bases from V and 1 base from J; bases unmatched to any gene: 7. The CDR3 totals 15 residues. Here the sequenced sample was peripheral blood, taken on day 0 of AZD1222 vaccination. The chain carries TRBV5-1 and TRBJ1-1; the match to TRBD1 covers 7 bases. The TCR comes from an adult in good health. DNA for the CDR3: TGCGCCAGCAGCCCGGGAGGGACAGCGAACACTGAAGCTTTCTTT. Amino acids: CASSPGGTANTEAFF.